This T cell receptor (beta chain) was observed in a study of cytomegalovirus exposure and HLA in healthy donors. Study-wide results and limits: A later analysis appeared to link common viral pathogens to several of the most significant clusters.

V lost 6 bases, J lost 5 bases, and 11 bases stayed unmatched. Germline V gene lookup returns CDR1 MDHEN and CDR2 SYDVKM. The CDR3 runs to 15 residues. The PCR employed 60 Vbeta primers together with 13 Jbeta primers. Profiling relied on immunoSEQ multiplex PCR, and the TCRdb table lists in-frame clones only, not all of them. The sample records about 130,000 clones, less than 85% being singletons. As concerns this clone: No antigen is known for it.

The V gene is TRBV28, the J gene TRBJ2-7; 9 bases line up with TRBD2. The sample was PBMCs. This TCR was recovered from a man between 25 and 39 years old in good health and CMV-seropositive. The CDR3 protein is CASSYPQRGVHEQYF. The CDR3, as DNA: TGTGCCAGCAGCTATCCCCAGCGGGGGGTGCACGAGCAGTACTTC.